The 5 T cell receptor beta chains presented below share a single source sample, sequenced in a study of read filtering for tumor transcriptome and immune sequencing. Molecular barcoded adaptors covering alpha/delta and beta/gamma chains were used on 400 ng RNA. TCRdb processed the reads anew with MiXCR; each CDR3 protein has one entry. The sample carries roughly 82,000 distinct CDR3 sequences, 9% to 15% recorded once. The specimen sequenced was a population of CD138-negative cells sorted from bone marrow. These receptors were obtained from a donor aged 40 or over with multiple myeloma.

This clonotype was recorded many times. The V call is TRBV6-6, the J call TRBJ2-4; TRBD1 or TRBD2 may be the D gene (5 bases each). CDR3 size: 13 residues. V lost 10 bases and J lost 5, with 15 bases in between. The germline gives CDR1 MNHNY, CDR2 SVGAGI (reference sequence). The CDR3 loop is CATLPGAQNIQYF. The CDR3 DNA sequence: TGTGCCACCTTACCCGGGGCTCAAAACATTCAGTACTTC.

V usage is TRBV29-1 and J usage is TRBJ2-5, with D unclear. The CDR3 totals 12 residues. V lost 4 bases and J lost 0, with 6 bases in between. Germline CDR1 reads SQVTM; CDR2 reads ANQGSEA. CDR3 DNA sequence: TGCAGCGTTGCCCAGAACCAAGAGACCCAGTACTTC. It yields the protein CSVAQNQETQYF.

A word on this clonotype: A much larger clone sits a single nucleotide away, making a read error possible. The gene calls are TRBV6-5 and TRBJ2-7; tentative D call: TRBD1 (5 bases). CDR1 is MNHEY and CDR2 is SVGAGI in the germline V gene. There are 12 residues in the CDR3. The ends were cut back, 7 bases at V and 3 bases at J, with 10 bases in the middle. The CDR3 DNA reads as TGTGCCAGCATTTCACAGGACTACGAGCAGTACTTC. Its translation is CASISQDYEQYF.

This clonotype was seen only a few times. A much larger clone lies a single base off, so this may be a read error. V and J are TRBV7-6 and TRBJ2-5; D ambiguous. Germline CDR1 reads SGHVS; CDR2 reads FNYEAQ. V was clipped by 5 bases and J by 7 bases, with 14 bases between them. CDR3 length: 13 amino acids. The CDR3 here is CASSQTISRTQYF. The CDR3 DNA reads as TGTGCCAGCAGCCAAACGATTAGCCGGACCCAGTACTTC.

In its sample, this clonotype was seen many times. The chain is built from TRBV29-1 and TRBJ2-5; no reliable D call. The CDR3 totals 14 residues. From germline, CDR1 is SQVTM and CDR2 ANQGSEA. V lost 6 bases and J 1 base, leaving 15 bases between the germline ends. CDR3 nucleotides: TGCAGCGTCCTGACACCGACCCTCCAAGAGACCCAGTACTTC. Its translation is CSVLTPTLQETQYF.